The 13 T cell receptor beta chains reported below all come from one sample, sequenced in a study of beta chain features in type 1 diabetes (dated 2018 in TCRdb). Receptors were amplified or captured by the immunoSEQ multiplex PCR assay. All of the isolated RNA was reverse transcribed with the High Capacity cDNA Reverse Transcription Kit, so expressed TCRB transcripts were sequenced. In TCRdb, the immuneACCESS table is reduced to in-frame sequences with V and J assigned. These tables do not hold every clone; where another copy was compared, an unresolved V gene accounts for under half, and the others remain unexplained. Within this sample are approximately 340,000 clones, with approximately 15% of them counted one time only. The ten largest clonotypes hold under 0.02% of the sample. The sequencing sample was made of naive CD4+ T cells from blood. Interpreted using the paper, the cell subset or site label stands for: true naive CD4+ T cells. The receptors here all came from a woman younger than 35 in good health.

This clone was detected a few times. J is TRBJ2-2 and V is TRBV5-1; 8 bases are a match to TRBD2. The CDR3 length is 16 residues. The germline gives CDR1 SGHRS, CDR2 YFSETQ. The V gene end was trimmed by 4 bases and the J gene end by 7 bases; junction bases not matched to a gene: 12. In DNA, the CDR3 is TGCGCCAGCAGCCCCCTCCTGACTAGCGAAATCGGGGAGCTGTTTTTT. Translated: CASSPLLTSEIGELFF.

The chain joins TRBV30 to TRBJ1-2; a possible D gene is TRBD1 (5 bases). The V and J ends lost 0 bases and 0 bases respectively, with 17 bases between them. Germline V lookup: CDR1 GTSNPN, CDR2 SVGIG (reference sequence). The CDR3 contains 17 residues. The CDR3 here is CAWSVMRQTLANYGYTF. DNA for the CDR3: TGTGCCTGGAGTGTAATGCGACAGACCCTAGCTAACTATGGCTACACCTTC.

V and J are TRBV29-1 and TRBJ1-1; 7 bases map to TRBD1. Germline assignment: CDR1 SQVTM and CDR2 ANQGSEA. The CDR3 contains 10 residues. The V and J ends lost 8 bases and 8 bases, in that order; junction bases with no gene match: 5. As DNA, the CDR3 is TGCAGCCTAGGACAGGAAGAAGCTTTCTTT. As protein: CSLGQEEAFF.

This chain joins TRBV2 and TRBJ2-7, with a tentative D call TRBD2 (6 bases). Germline V gene lookup returns CDR1 SNHLY and CDR2 FYNNEI. V was cut by 1 base and J by 7 bases, with 8 bases left in between. The CDR3 loop spans 12 amino acids. The CDR3 sequence is CASSEVGTEQYF. The DNA for the CDR3 is TGTGCCAGCAGTGAAGTCGGGACTGAGCAGTACTTC. Full variable domain (remainder filled in from reference TRBV2 and TRBJ2-7): EPEVTQTPSHQVTQMGQEVILRCVPISNHLYFYWYRQILGQKVEFLVSFYNNEISEKSEIFDDQFSVERPDGSNFTLKIRSTKLEDSAMYFCASSEVGTEQYFGPGTRLTVT.

The chain has TRBV11-3 and TRBJ2-1; 9 nucleotides align to TRBD1. Germline V gene sequence: CDR1 SGHNT, CDR2 YENEEA. The length of the CDR3 is 12 residues. V dropped 5 bases and J dropped 13; count of bases not matched to a gene: 6. The CDR3 DNA is TGTGCCAGCAGCGTCCCGGGACAGGGACAGTTCTTC. It translates to CASSVPGQGQFF.

V usage is TRBV4-1 and J usage is TRBJ2-2, with 13 bases lining up with TRBD2. This CDR3 spans 19 amino acids. Germline V gene lookup returns CDR1 MGHRA and CDR2 YSYEKL. The V segment lost 1 base and the J segment 5 bases; nucleotides outside the gene matches: 10. CDR3 residues: CASSQGNGLAGVRTGELFF. CDR3 coding DNA: TGCGCCAGCAGCCAAGGGAACGGACTAGCGGGAGTCAGGACCGGGGAGCTGTTTTTT.

The V call is TRBV14, the J call TRBJ1-1; D call uncertain. V was cut by 5 bases and J by 2 bases, with 9 bases left in between. Germline assignment: CDR1 SGHDN and CDR2 FVKESK. The length of the CDR3 is 13 residues. DNA of the CDR3: TGTGCCAGCAGCTCAGGTCGCAACACTGAAGCTTTCTTT. Its protein is CASSSGRNTEAFF.

V is TRBV28 and J is TRBJ2-7; D call uncertain. Germline CDR1 and CDR2: MDHEN and SYDVKM. With 8 bases removed from V and 1 base from J, the gap between germline ends came to 6 bases. CDR3 size: 11 residues. Here the CDR3 reads CASGPSYEQYF. For the CDR3, the DNA is TGTGCCAGCGGGCCTTCCTACGAGCAGTACTTC. Full variable domain (remainder filled in from reference TRBV28 and TRBJ2-7): DVKVTQSSRYLVKRTGEKVFLECVQDMDHENMFWYRQDPGLGLRLIYFSYDVKMKEKGDIPEGYSVSREKKERFSLILESASTNQTSMYLCASGPSYEQYFGPGTRLTVT.

The chain couples TRBV13 to TRBJ2-7; 10 bases agree with TRBD1. V shed 6 bases and J 3 bases; nucleotides not matched to a gene: 8. Germline loops: CDR1 PRHDT, CDR2 FYEKMQ (reference sequence). This CDR3 has 15 residues. The CDR3 DNA reads TGTGCCAGCAGACTGACAGGGGGCGTTATCTACGAGCAGTACTTC. Amino acid sequence: CASRLTGGVIYEQYF.

The chain links TRBV19 to TRBJ1-5; 9 bases fit TRBD1. CDR3 length equals 16 residues. J gave up 2 bases and V 6 bases, and 8 bases lay outside the gene matches. The germline V gene encodes CDR1 LNHDA and CDR2 SQIVND (reference sequence). This chain's CDR3 is CASREGGQGRNQPQHF. In DNA form, the CDR3 reads TGTGCCAGTAGAGAAGGCGGACAGGGGCGCAATCAGCCCCAGCATTTT.

J is TRBJ2-7 and V is TRBV20-1; the D gene is possibly TRBD1 (5 bases). Trimming took off 3 bases at V and 8 bases at J, with 11 bases between the two ends. CDR1 is DFQATT, CDR2 SNEGSKA, per germline (reference sequence). The CDR3 runs to 11 residues. CDR3 DNA: TGCAGTGCTAGGACAGCCCTCCAGCAGTACTTC. Its translation: CSARTALQQYF.

J is TRBJ2-2 and V is TRBV25-1; no clear D gene. The germline CDR1 and CDR2 sequences are MGHDK and SYGVNS. V gave up 5 bases and J gave up 6 bases, with 7 bases separating them. This CDR3 spans 12 amino acids. The CDR3 sequence is CASSWPSGELFF. The CDR3 region has the DNA TGTGCCAGCAGTTGGCCATCCGGGGAGCTGTTTTTT.

A word on this clone: One junction end disagrees with the germline gene, perhaps due to a read error. The V and J genes are TRBV11-2 and TRBJ2-7; 10 bases line up with TRBD2. The CDR3 is 14 residues long. Germline CDR1 and CDR2: SGHAT and FQNNGV. CDR3 sequence reads: CASSLAGGVVEQYF. The DNA of the CDR3 is TGTGCCAGCAGTTTAGCGGGAGGTGTAGTAGAGCAGTACTTC.